A single sample gave rise to the 26 T cell receptor beta chains below, sequenced in a study of T cell changes during pregnancy in multiple sclerosis. Method: immunoSEQ multiplex PCR; TCRdb's copy keeps in-frame clones and lacks some. The repertoire holds some 67,000 clones, with 92% as singletons. Material: peripheral blood, obtained after pregnancy. All receptors come from a female donor with multiple sclerosis, enrolled in a pregnancy study.

The chain carries TRBV11-2 and TRBJ2-7, with a weak D call TRBD2 (6 bases). The germline gives CDR1 SGHAT, CDR2 FQNNGV. This CDR3 is 14 amino acids long. The V gene lost 1 base and the J gene lost 3 bases, with 10 bases spanning the gap. CDR3 in DNA: TGTGCCAGCAGCTTAGCTCGGACTAACTACGAGCAGTACTTC. This gives the protein CASSLARTNYEQYF.

V is TRBV10-3 and J is TRBJ1-6; D is perhaps TRBD1 (6 bases). The CDR3 spans 15 residues. Germline V gene data show CDR1 as ENHRY and CDR2 as SYGVKD. V gave up 3 bases and J gave up 7 bases, with 13 bases separating them. CDR3 residues: CAISESHRVNSPLHF. The CDR3 DNA sequence: TGTGCCATCAGTGAATCCCACAGGGTAAATTCACCCCTCCACTTT.

The chain has TRBV2 and TRBJ2-1, with D possibly matching TRBD1 (6 bases). V lost 5 bases and J 10 bases, leaving 21 bases between the germline ends. CDR1 and CDR2 (germline): SNHLY, FYNNEI. The CDR3 has 15 amino acids. CDR3 in DNA: TGTGCCAGCAGTAAATTAACAACAGGGTTAGGGGAGCAGTTCTTC. Its protein product is CASSKLTTGLGEQFF.

This chain links TRBV6-5 with TRBJ2-2; D remains unclear. V lost 6 bases and J 0 bases, leaving 8 bases between the germline ends. This CDR3 region has 14 residues. Germline lookup yields CDR1 MNHEY and CDR2 SVGAGI. The CDR3 bases are TGTGCCAGCAGGGCCCAGTCGAACACCGGGGAGCTGTTTTTT. Its protein is CASRAQSNTGELFF.

This clone was observed a few times. The rearrangement uses TRBV5-1 and TRBJ2-1; 9 bases agree with TRBD2. CDR1 and CDR2 from the germline V gene are SGHRS and YFSETQ. Trimming at V came to 0 bases and at J to 5 bases, leaving 6 bases not matched to a gene. The CDR3 has 16 residues. DNA for the CDR3: TGCGCCAGCAGCTTGGTAGATAGCGGGAGCCACAATGAGCAGTTCTTC. As protein: CASSLVDSGSHNEQFF.

In this sample, this clone turned up once. The chain carries TRBV11-3 and TRBJ2-1; D is possibly TRBD1 (5 bases). Trimming removed 1 base from V and 8 bases from J, with 6 bases in between. Germline V CDR1 and CDR2: SGHNT, YENEEA. The CDR3 spans 12 residues. CDR3 DNA: TGTGCCAGCAGCTTAGGCAGGGATGAGCAGTTCTTC. Its protein is CASSLGRDEQFF. The full variable domain, in which reference TRBV11-3 and TRBJ2-1 provide the parts outside the CDR3, is EAGVVQSPRYKIIEKKQPVAFWCNPISGHNTLYWYLQNLGQGPELLIRYENEEAVDDSQLPKDRFSAERLKGVDSTLKIQPAELGDSAVYLCASSLGRDEQFFGPGTRLTVL.

V is TRBV7-2 and J is TRBJ2-7; 9 bases fit TRBD1. Germline CDR1 is SGHTA and CDR2 is FQGNSA. Trimming removed 5 bases from V and 4 bases from J; junction bases left unmatched: 9. The CDR3 is 15 amino acids. CDR3: CASSGRSTGGYEQYF. The CDR3, as DNA: TGTGCCAGCAGCGGACGATCGACAGGGGGGTACGAGCAGTACTTC.

The rearrangement links TRBV9 to TRBJ2-2, with TRBD2 matching over 8 bases. J was trimmed by 5 bases and V by 6 bases; bases with no gene match: 12. Looked up from germline, CDR1 is SGDLS and CDR2 is YYNGEE. The CDR3 is made up of 16 amino acids. The CDR3 DNA is TGTGCCAGCACCCGTACGGCGGGAGGAATAACCGGGGAGCTGTTTTTT. Residues: CASTRTAGGITGELFF. The variable domain in full, completed from reference TRBV9 and TRBJ2-2, reads DSGVTQTPKHLITATGQRVTLRCSPRSGDLSVYWYQQSLDQGLQFLIQYYNGEERAKGNILERFSAQQFPDLHSELNLSSLELGDSALYFCASTRTAGGITGELFFGEGSRLTVL.

V is TRBV13 and J is TRBJ2-3, with 12 positions matching TRBD1. Germline CDR1 PRHDT, CDR2 FYEKMQ (reference sequence). The CDR3 has 15 amino acids. V lost 5 bases, J lost 4 bases, and 4 bases stayed unmatched. CDR3 protein: CASSNRDRGPDTQYF. The CDR3 DNA reads TGTGCCAGCAGCAACCGGGACAGGGGGCCAGATACGCAGTATTTT.

The genes are TRBV9 and TRBJ2-1; D is perhaps TRBD2 (6 bases). V was pared by 4 bases and J by 9 bases, with 17 bases between. Germline loops: CDR1 SGDLS, CDR2 YYNGEE. The CDR3 is 14 residues long. CDR3 in DNA: TGTGCCAGCAGCCCAATGCCGCAGGGAGGTGAGCAGTTCTTC. It is translated as CASSPMPQGGEQFF.

The V and J genes are TRBV29-1 and TRBJ2-1, with D perhaps matching TRBD1 (5 bases). The V end lost 4 bases, the J end lost 10 bases, and 26 bases lay between the germline ends. Germline V CDR1 and CDR2: SQVTM, ANQGSEA. The CDR3 loop spans 16 amino acids. This chain's CDR3 is CSVGRRRRQTIWEQFF. The CDR3 nucleotides are TGCAGCGTTGGACGTCGGCGGAGACAGACCATATGGGAGCAGTTCTTC.

The CDR3 DNA reads as TGTGCCAGCAGTTTCTCGACTGATGGGGGAGGCAGCACAGATACGCAGTATTTT. Encoded protein: CASSFSTDGGGSTDTQYF. The V and J genes are TRBV28 and TRBJ2-3, with a weak D call TRBD2 (6 bases). Germline assignment: CDR1 MDHEN and CDR2 SYDVKM. V lost 3 bases to trimming and J lost 0 bases, with 19 bases between them. The CDR3 length is 18 residues.

Only one count was recorded for this clone. The chain combines TRBV5-6 with TRBJ1-1, with 9 bases aligning to TRBD1. CDR1 and CDR2 (germline): SGHDT, YYEEEE. V lost 4 bases to trimming and J lost 4 bases; unmatched junction nucleotides: 11. The CDR3 spans 16 residues. CDR3 DNA: TGTGCCAGCAGCGTTCCGGGACAGGGATGTTGCACTGAAGCTTTCTTT. Encoded protein: CASSVPGQGCCTEAFF.

The genes are TRBV19 and TRBJ1-5, with D uncertain. The CDR3 consists of 14 residues. Germline loops: CDR1 LNHDA, CDR2 SQIVND (reference sequence). V was pared by 4 bases and J by 5 bases, with 12 bases between. The chain's CDR3 is CASSTDRGDQPQHF. Written as DNA, the CDR3 is TGTGCCAGTAGTACTGACCGGGGAGATCAGCCCCAGCATTTT.

This chain connects TRBV29-1 to TRBJ2-6, with D unresolved. Germline V gives CDR1 SQVTM, CDR2 ANQGSEA. This CDR3 is 13 amino acids long. V lost 4 bases to trimming and J lost 0 bases, with 4 bases between them. The CDR3 protein is CSVVISGANVLTF. CDR3 coding DNA: TGCAGCGTTGTCATCTCTGGGGCCAACGTCCTGACTTTC.

This rearrangement joins TRBV7-2 to TRBJ2-1; 16 bases are shared with TRBD2. From germline, CDR1 is SGHTA and CDR2 FQGNSA. V was pared by 5 bases and J by 8 bases, with 6 bases of the junction left unmatched. The CDR3 extends over 16 amino acids. DNA for the CDR3: TGTGCCAGCAGCCTAAGGGGACTAGCGGGAGGGTATGAGCAGTTCTTC. This translates into CASSLRGLAGGYEQFF.

The chain has TRBV5-1 and TRBJ1-1; D gene uncertain. This CDR3 has 13 residues. Germline V lookup: CDR1 SGHRS, CDR2 YFSETQ. Deletions cut 4 bases from V and 4 bases from J, with 11 bases between. The CDR3 region has the DNA TGCGCCAGCAGCAGGGAGGGATCCACTGAAGCTTTCTTT. It translates to CASSREGSTEAFF.

The chain links TRBV6-6 to TRBJ2-7; the match to TRBD1 covers 7 bases. V was clipped by 5 bases and J by 6 bases; unmatched bases: 7. The CDR3 length is 13 residues. Germline CDR1 reads MNHNY; CDR2 reads SVGAGI (reference sequence). CDR3 region: CASSTGEPPEQYF. CDR3 nucleotide sequence: TGTGCCAGCAGTACAGGGGAACCTCCCGAGCAGTACTTC.

The chain has TRBV5-1 and TRBJ2-6; the D is unclear. V gave up 0 bases and J gave up 0 bases, with 7 bases separating them. This CDR3 has 16 amino acids. Germline-derived CDR1 and CDR2 are SGHRS and YFSETQ. As DNA, the CDR3 is TGCGCCAGCAGCTTGGACGCCAGCTCTGGGGCCAACGTCCTGACTTTC. This sequence encodes CASSLDASSGANVLTF.

The rearrangement joins TRBV19 to TRBJ1-2; 10 bases align to TRBD1. Per germline, CDR1 LNHDA and CDR2 SQIVND (reference sequence). There are 15 residues in the CDR3. J gave up 6 bases and V 5 bases, and 9 bases lay outside the gene matches. CDR3 loop: CASSPTGTGDHGYTF. The CDR3 region has the DNA TGTGCCAGTAGTCCCACCGGGACAGGGGATCATGGCTACACCTTC.

This clone was detected only once. The chain couples TRBV30 to TRBJ2-2; 8 bases map to TRBD1. Germline trimming cut 3 bases from V and 1 base from J; bases unmatched to any gene: 1. Germline CDR1 GTSNPN, CDR2 SVGIG (reference sequence). The CDR3 length is 14 residues. In DNA, the CDR3 is TGTGCCTGGAGCGGGACAGGGAACACCGGGGAGCTGTTTTTT. This translates into CAWSGTGNTGELFF.

This clone was counted a single time. V usage is TRBV5-6 and J usage is TRBJ2-1; D might be TRBD2 (6 bases). The germline CDR1 and CDR2 sequences are SGHDT and YYEEEE. Deletions cut 2 bases from V and 2 bases from J, with 17 bases between. The CDR3 is made up of 17 amino acids. CDR3 sequence reads: CASSFGSGTGAYNEQFF. The CDR3 DNA follows: TGTGCCAGCAGCTTCGGTTCCGGGACTGGAGCCTACAATGAGCAGTTCTTC. Together with reference TRBV5-6 and TRBJ2-1, the CDR3 gives the full variable domain: DAGVTQSPTHLIKTRGQQVTLRCSPKSGHDTVSWYQQALGQGPQFIFQYYEEEERQRGNFPDRFSGHQFPNYSSELNVNALLLGDSALYLCASSFGSGTGAYNEQFFGPGTRLTVL.

The chain employs TRBV7-9 and TRBJ2-3, with 7 bases that match TRBD1. The CDR3 is 15 residues long. Germline lookup yields CDR1 SEHNR and CDR2 FQNEAQ (reference sequence). With 4 bases clipped from V and 0 bases from J, the junction kept 4 bases outside the gene matches. The CDR3 DNA is TGTGCCAGCAGCTCGCCGGGACAGAGCACAGATACGCAGTATTTT. This codes for CASSSPGQSTDTQYF.

The chain is built from TRBV4-1 and TRBJ2-1; tentatively, D is TRBD2 (7 bases). Germline-derived CDR1 and CDR2 are MGHRA and YSYEKL. The germline V and J ends were trimmed by 1 base and 7 bases, with 20 bases remaining between them. This CDR3 spans 17 amino acids. CDR3 amino acids: CASSQGGGRLAGNEQFF. Here the CDR3 DNA reads TGCGCCAGCAGCCAAGGGGGGGGGCGGCTAGCAGGGAATGAGCAGTTCTTC.

This clone ranks as medium-sized. The chain carries TRBV5-1 and TRBJ2-1, with 10 bases matching TRBD2. CDR3 length: 16 residues. V shed 4 bases and J 8 bases; nucleotides not matched to a gene: 12. In germline, CDR1 is SGHRS, CDR2 YFSETQ. DNA for the CDR3: TGCGCCAGCAGCCAACCTAGCGGGAGTGGCGGGGATGAGCAGTTCTTC. Translation: CASSQPSGSGGDEQFF. Supplemented by reference TRBV5-1 and TRBJ2-1, the full variable domain reads KAGVTQTPRYLIKTRGQQVTLSCSPISGHRSVSWYQQTPGQGLQFLFEYFSETQRNKGNFPGRFSGRQFSNSRSEMNVSTLELGDSALYLCASSQPSGSGGDEQFFGPGTRLTVL.

The chain has TRBV5-1 and TRBJ1-1; maybe TRBD1 (6 bases). CDR1 and CDR2 (germline): SGHRS, YFSETQ. The germline V and J ends were trimmed by 2 bases and 0 bases, with 14 bases remaining between them. The CDR3 spans 16 residues. The DNA for the CDR3 is TGCGCCAGCAGCTTAATACCCGGGACACTGAACACTGAAGCTTTCTTT. Translated, it gives CASSLIPGTLNTEAFF.